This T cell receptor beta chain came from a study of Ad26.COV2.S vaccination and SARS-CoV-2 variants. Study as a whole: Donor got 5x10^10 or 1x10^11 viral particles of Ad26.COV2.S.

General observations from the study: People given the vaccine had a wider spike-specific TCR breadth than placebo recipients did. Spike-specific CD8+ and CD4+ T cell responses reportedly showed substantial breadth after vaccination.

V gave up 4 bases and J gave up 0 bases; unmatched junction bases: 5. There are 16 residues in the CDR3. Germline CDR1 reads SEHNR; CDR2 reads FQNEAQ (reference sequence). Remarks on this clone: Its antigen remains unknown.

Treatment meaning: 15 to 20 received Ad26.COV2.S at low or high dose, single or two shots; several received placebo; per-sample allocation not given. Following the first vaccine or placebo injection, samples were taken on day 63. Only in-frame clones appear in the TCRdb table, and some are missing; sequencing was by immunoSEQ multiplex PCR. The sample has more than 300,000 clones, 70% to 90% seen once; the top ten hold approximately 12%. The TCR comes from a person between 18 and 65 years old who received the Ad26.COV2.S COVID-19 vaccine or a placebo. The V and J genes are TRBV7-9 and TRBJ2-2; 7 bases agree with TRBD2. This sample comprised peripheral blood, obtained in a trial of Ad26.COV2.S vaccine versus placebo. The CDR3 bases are TGTGCCAGCAGCTCGAGCGGGGATTCGAACACCGGGGAGCTGTTTTTT. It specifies CASSSSGDSNTGELFF.